Below are 15 T cell receptor beta chains sequenced from a single sample in a study of T cells in localized non-small cell lung cancer. TCRdb's copy holds only in-frame clones and misses some; the assay was immunoSEQ multiplex PCR. The sample records around 140,000 clones, around 90% being singletons. This sample comprised peripheral blood, obtained before any cancer treatment. These receptors all stem from a female donor at least 60 years old with stage I lung adenocarcinoma.

The J gene is TRBJ1-4, the V gene TRBV5-4; D remains ambiguous. Germline-derived CDR1 and CDR2 are SGHNT and YYREEE (reference sequence). Trimming took 0 bases from V and 8 from J, leaving 14 bases between them. This CDR3 is 15 amino acids long. As DNA, the CDR3 is TGTGCCAGCAGCTTGGGGAGTCCCTTTAGCGAAAAACTGTTTTTT. This codes for CASSLGSPFSEKLFF.

This chain connects TRBV11-2 to TRBJ2-1, with 9 bases fitting TRBD1. Trimming removed 6 bases from V and 6 bases from J; junction bases left unmatched: 3. This CDR3 has 13 amino acids. Germline V lookup: CDR1 SGHAT, CDR2 FQNNGV. The CDR3 sequence: CASRQTGGNEQFF. The DNA of the CDR3 is TGTGCCAGCAGGCAGACAGGGGGCAATGAGCAGTTCTTC.

The rearrangement links TRBV29-1 to TRBJ1-2, with D perhaps TRBD1 (5 bases). V lost 7 bases and J 3 bases, leaving 24 bases between the germline ends. This CDR3 contains 16 residues. Germline lookup yields CDR1 SQVTM and CDR2 ANQGSEA. In DNA, the CDR3 is TGCAGCGCTACCCGGGGATCAACCGGGACGGACTATGGCTACACCTTC. Amino acids: CSATRGSTGTDYGYTF.

This clone was recorded a few times. V gene TRBV5-1 combines with J gene TRBJ2-7; either TRBD1 or TRBD2 may fit D (5 bases each). CDR1 SGHRS and CDR2 YFSETQ come from the germline V gene. Deletions cut 3 bases from V and 6 bases from J, with 13 bases between. The CDR3 has 13 residues. The CDR3 bases are TGCGCCAGCAGCTGGGGGAGTGAGGGCGAGCAGTACTTC. Encoded protein: CASSWGSEGEQYF.

The V gene is TRBV30, the J gene TRBJ1-5; unclear D gene. V was pared by 0 bases and J by 7 bases, with 7 bases between. CDR1 GTSNPN and CDR2 SVGIG come from the germline V gene (reference sequence). CDR3 length: 12 amino acids. CDR3 loop: CAWSVLGQPQHF. CDR3 bases: TGTGCCTGGAGTGTACTAGGGCAGCCCCAGCATTTT.

The chain has TRBV19 and TRBJ1-5; maybe TRBD1 (5 bases). The CDR3 has 14 amino acids. V was shortened by 8 bases and J by 5 bases, with 16 bases between the two germline ends. Germline CDR1 and CDR2: LNHDA and SQIVND (reference sequence). CDR3 coding DNA: TGTGCCAGTCGCGGGGGAACGTTTTATCAGCCCCAGCATTTT. The encoded protein is CASRGGTFYQPQHF.

The V gene is TRBV19, the J gene TRBJ2-1, with 15 bases lining up with TRBD2. This CDR3 region has 19 residues. Germline CDR1 reads LNHDA; CDR2 reads SQIVND (reference sequence). V was pared by 7 bases and J by 0 bases, with 10 bases of the junction left unmatched. The CDR3 DNA reads as TGTGCCAGTACCCCCGGGACTAGCGGGAGGCTTAGCTCCTACAATGAGCAGTTCTTC. Protein product: CASTPGTSGRLSSYNEQFF.

V gene TRBV6-5 combines with J gene TRBJ2-5; D is perhaps TRBD1 (6 bases). This CDR3 is 14 amino acids long. Per the germline V gene, CDR1 is MNHEY and CDR2 is SVGAGI. The V gene lost 2 bases and the J gene lost 5 bases, with 12 bases spanning the gap. CDR3 amino acids: CASSYNRERETQYF. Here the CDR3 DNA reads TGTGCCAGCAGTTACAACAGGGAACGGGAGACCCAGTACTTC.

This chain links TRBV7-3 with TRBJ2-3, with 7 positions matching TRBD1. CDR3 length: 15 residues. CDR1 and CDR2 from the germline V gene are SGHTA and FQGTGA. With 5 bases clipped from V and 2 bases from J, the junction kept 7 bases outside the gene matches. In DNA, the CDR3 is TGTGCCAGCAGCAGGGGACAGCCCCCCACAGATACGCAGTATTTT. Translating it yields CASSRGQPPTDTQYF. The variable domain in full, completed from reference TRBV7-3 and TRBJ2-3, reads GAGVSQTPSNKVTEKGKYVELRCDPISGHTALYWYRQSLGQGPEFLIYFQGTGAADDSGLPNDRFFAVRPEGSVSTLKIQRTERGDSAVYLCASSRGQPPTDTQYFGPGTRLTVL.

This clone showed up just once. The CDR3 loop is CASRDSTNEKLFF. In DNA form, the CDR3 reads TGTGCCAGCCGGGATTCAACTAATGAAAAACTGTTTTTT. The V gene is TRBV28, the J gene TRBJ1-4; D gene ambiguous. The germline V gene has CDR1 MDHEN and CDR2 SYDVKM. The CDR3 contains 13 residues. The germline V and J ends were trimmed by 8 bases and 0 bases, with 7 bases remaining between them.

The chain recombines TRBV28 with TRBJ2-7; no clear D gene. V was clipped by 2 bases and J by 2 bases, with 13 bases between them. The CDR3 has 15 amino acids. Germline V CDR1 and CDR2: MDHEN, SYDVKM. CDR3 sequence: CASSLSPDLTYEQYF. The CDR3 bases are TGTGCCAGCAGTTTAAGTCCAGACCTTACCTACGAGCAGTACTTC.

This chain joins TRBV5-1 and TRBJ2-1, with TRBD2 identical over 7 bases. Unmatched junction bases numbered 10, after V lost 6 bases and J lost 4 bases. Germline assignment: CDR1 SGHRS and CDR2 YFSETQ. The CDR3 spans 15 residues. CDR3 nucleotide sequence: TGCGCCAGCACCCGCATTGCGGGAGCTTACAATGAGCAGTTCTTC. Translating gives CASTRIAGAYNEQFF.

The J gene is TRBJ1-5, the V gene TRBV12-5; D gene unclear. The CDR3 sequence is 13 residues long. V gave up 1 base and J gave up 4 bases, with 5 bases separating them. CDR1 LGHNT and CDR2 FRNRAP come from the germline V gene. CDR3 loop: CASGLEANQPQHF. CDR3 sequence (DNA): TGTGCTAGTGGTTTGGAGGCTAATCAGCCCCAGCATTTT.

This clone appeared a single time. The chain carries TRBV28 and TRBJ1-4; D is perhaps TRBD1 (5 bases). Germline loops: CDR1 MDHEN, CDR2 SYDVKM. V was clipped by 5 bases and J by 5 bases, with 9 bases between them. The CDR3 totals 13 residues. CDR3 sequence reads: CASSQGRNEKLFF. The CDR3 nucleotides are TGTGCCAGCAGTCAGGGACGGAATGAAAAACTGTTTTTT.

The V call is TRBV28, the J call TRBJ2-7; D unclear. Germline CDR1 reads MDHEN; CDR2 reads SYDVKM. The germline V and J ends were trimmed by 1 base and 0 bases, with 10 bases remaining between them. This CDR3 has 15 residues. The CDR3 DNA follows: TGTGCCAGCAGTTTATTCGGAGTCTACTCCTACGAGCAGTACTTC. This gives the protein CASSLFGVYSYEQYF.